These T cell receptor beta chains were read from a single sample in a study of blood T cell dynamics during melanoma immunotherapy. Produced via immunoSEQ multiplex PCR; TCRdb's table is partial and in-frame only. The sample holds several thousand clones, around nine tenths seen once. The sample consisted of blood, taken from a patient treated with checkpoint blockade. The receptors were sampled from a human donor with melanoma. Each CDR3 is given with its conserved first and last residue.

V: TRBV30
CDR3: CAWEGRDYRPYEQYF

V: TRBV6-5
CDR3: CASSYSFDRGNTIYF

V: TRBV5-1
CDR3: CASSLGTEYEQYF

V: TRBV7-9
CDR3: CASRGDMANEKLFF

V: TRBV5-1
CDR3: CASSTGWSSYNEQFF

V: TRBV10-3
CDR3: CAISEGGRDEKLFF

V: TRBV5-1
CDR3: CASSLNSGMGETQYF

V: TRBV7-9
CDR3: CASSLVLGADTQYF

V: TRBV7-9
CDR3: CASNTVGGIEKLFF

V: TRBV5-6
CDR3: CASSRGGQPQHF

V: TRBV4-3
CDR3: CASSQDTQLANVLTF

V: TRBV11-3
CDR3: CASTRSIGGRSETQYF

V: TRBV6-5
CDR3: CASSYVSTGYEQYF

V: TRBV7-2
CDR3: CASSPGPNPNTEAFF

V: TRBV7-6
CDR3: CASSLAPGTGGNEQYF

V: TRBV5-1
CDR3: CASSRGEGATEAFF

V: TRBV10-1
CDR3: CASRSKSAQETQYF

V: TRBV6-5
CDR3: CASSQGPGKVSPLHF

V: TRBV11-3
CDR3: CASSVIHNEQFF

V: TRBV11-2
CDR3: CASSLKIGAMNTEAFF

V: TRBV18
CDR3: CASSPPGGDPGNTIYF

V: TRBV29-1
CDR3: CSVDTSGGTDTQYF

V: TRBV6-5
CDR3: CASSRDRQQTQYF

V: TRBV5-4
CDR3: CASSQGQGGPTDTQYF

V: TRBV6-1
CDR3: CASSEGVWGEPSTDTQYF

V: TRBV11-3
CDR3: CASSLEGLARNEQFF

V: TRBV10-3
CDR3: CAISGIAGGPNTGELFF

V: TRBV7-2
CDR3: CASSLDGRAYEQYF

V: TRBV27
CDR3: CASSPEWSYEQYF

V: TRBV6-1
CDR3: CASSKVGSSTDTQYF

V: TRBV7-2
CDR3: CASSEGQRHEQYF

V: TRBV15
CDR3: CATSRVGGSGFYEQYF

V: TRBV13
CDR3: CASRDGTGYQPQHF

V: TRBV9
CDR3: CASSGTSGSINEQFF

V: TRBV29-1
CDR3: CSVDRQIYNEQFF

V: TRBV5-4
CDR3: CASSLAATSYSNEQFF

V: TRBV7-2
CDR3: CASSWPSETQYF

V: TRBV2
CDR3: CASGANRGFSTDTQYF

V: TRBV5-6
CDR3: CASSAGQVYGYTF

V: TRBV6-6
CDR3: CASSSYSGLAQDEQFF

V: TRBV30
CDR3: CASRQGFYGYTF

V: TRBV21-1
CDR3: CARDGRDSGGSDEQFF

V: TRBV7-2
CDR3: CASSLVRGDEQYF

V: TRBV18
CDR3: CASSRDSSYNEQFF

V: TRBV10-3
CDR3: CAISEPLSVSSYEQYF

V: TRBV2
CDR3: CASRRTSGGVREAYEQYF

V: TRBV4-2
CDR3: CASSREAWSPQHF

V: TRBV5-4
CDR3: CASSRGADTGELFF